The next 25 T cell receptor beta chains were all read from a single sample in a study of T-cell memory formation after mild COVID-19. TCRdb reprocessed the 5' RACE reads with MiXCR, giving one entry per CDR3 protein. The sample holds roughly 450,000 distinct CDR3 sequences; about 20% are singletons and the top ten take about 12%. Sequencing was performed on PBMCs or a T cell subset sorted from them (not recorded which). These receptors were obtained from an adult woman who had mild COVID-19 (a few samples of this study predate the infection). Cell type and time point are not known.

The rearrangement links TRBV9 to TRBJ1-2; 7 bases fit TRBD1. The CDR3 is 14 amino acids. Germline CDR1 SGDLS, CDR2 YYNGEE. Germline trimming cut 4 bases from V and 2 bases from J; bases unmatched to any gene: 5. CDR3 in amino acids: CASSQGEWNYGYTF. CDR3 nucleotide sequence: TGTGCCAGCAGCCAGGGGGAGTGGAACTATGGCTACACCTTC.

This clonotype was detected only a few times. This chain connects TRBV9 to TRBJ2-1; maybe TRBD2 (6 bases). From germline, CDR1 is SGDLS and CDR2 YYNGEE. V gave up 3 bases and J gave up 7 bases, with 11 bases separating them. This CDR3 has 13 residues. Here the CDR3 reads CASSEGLGNEQFF. The CDR3 DNA reads TGTGCCAGCAGCGAGGGACTGGGAAATGAGCAGTTCTTC.

The chain links TRBV30 to TRBJ2-7; the match to TRBD1 covers 9 bases. V lost 5 bases and J lost 3; bases outside the gene matches: 11. Looked up from germline, CDR1 is GTSNPN and CDR2 is SVGIG (reference sequence). This CDR3 is 15 amino acids long. The CDR3 nucleotides read TGTGCCTGGGGACGTATCGGACAGGGGTTCTACGAGCAGTACTTC. This codes for CAWGRIGQGFYEQYF.

The chain has TRBV6-1 and TRBJ1-5; no firm D call. Looked up from germline, CDR1 is MNHNS and CDR2 is SASEGT. The CDR3 has 14 amino acids. Trimming cost V 4 bases and J 4 bases, with 11 bases left between them. The CDR3 DNA is TGTGCCAGCAGTGTTAATAGGGCAAATCAGCCCCAGCATTTT. It translates to CASSVNRANQPQHF.

This clonotype was detected a few times. The rearrangement uses TRBV30 and TRBJ2-2; a weak D match, TRBD1 (6 bases). The germline CDR1 and CDR2 sequences are GTSNPN and SVGIG (reference sequence). Deletions cut 2 bases from V and 0 bases from J, with 13 bases between. The CDR3 runs 16 residues. The CDR3, as DNA: TGTGCCTGGAGTCCCCTGGGGGCCCCGAACACCGGGGAGCTGTTTTTT. It codes for CAWSPLGAPNTGELFF.

The chain has TRBV20-1 and TRBJ2-1; no definite D call. Looked up from germline, CDR1 is DFQATT and CDR2 is SNEGSKA (reference sequence). V gave up 3 bases and J gave up 5 bases, with 8 bases separating them. The CDR3 totals 12 residues. CDR3 nucleotides: TGCAGTGCTAGCCCGCGCCACAATGAGCAGTTCTTC. Translating gives CSASPRHNEQFF.

The table lists this clonotype with a few counts. V usage is TRBV6-2 or TRBV6-3 and J usage is TRBJ2-7; D remains unclear. The CDR3 has 14 amino acids. Germline-derived CDR1 and CDR2 are MNHEY and SVGEGT. Trimming took off 0 bases at V and 2 bases at J, with 8 bases between the two ends. Written as DNA, the CDR3 is TGTGCCAGCAGTTACTCTGGTCAGACCTACGAGCAGTACTTC. Amino acids: CASSYSGQTYEQYF.

The sample holds a few counts of this clonotype. The gene calls are TRBV9 and TRBJ1-4; D uncertain. V lost 4 bases to trimming and J lost 2 bases, with 15 bases between them. Germline assignment: CDR1 SGDLS and CDR2 YYNGEE. This CDR3 comprises 16 residues. CDR3 DNA sequence: TGTGCCAGCAGCCGCACCGTCGGGTCGACTAATGAAAAACTGTTTTTT. Encoded protein: CASSRTVGSTNEKLFF.

This clonotype has more than one count but fewer than ten. V and J are TRBV10-3 and TRBJ2-1, with D uncertain. The germline CDR1 and CDR2 sequences are ENHRY and SYGVKD. Trimming pared 2 bases from V and 4 bases from J, leaving 9 bases between. This CDR3 region has 14 residues. CDR3 bases: TGTGCCATCAGTGAGGAGGCCGTTTACAATGAGCAGTTCTTC. This encodes CAISEEAVYNEQFF.

This chain connects TRBV4-2 to TRBJ2-7, with 8 nucleotides matching TRBD2. The CDR3 runs 13 residues. The germline gives CDR1 LGHNA, CDR2 YNFKEQ. After removal of 0 bases from V and 5 bases from J, the junction contained 0 bases not matched to a gene. CDR3 nucleotides: TGTGCCAGCAGCCAAGAAGCGGGGGACGAGCAGTACTTC. Translating it yields CASSQEAGDEQYF.

The rearrangement links TRBV18 to TRBJ1-1; D might be TRBD1 (5 bases). V lost 2 bases, J lost 6 bases, and 13 bases lay in between. Germline CDR1 and CDR2: KGHSH and LQKENI. The CDR3 contains 14 residues. The DNA of the CDR3 is TGTGCCAGCTCACCATATAGCGGAGGGGCTGAAGCTTTCTTT. It encodes CASSPYSGGAEAFF.

The V call is TRBV7-7, the J call TRBJ2-2, with unresolved D. The CDR3 is 13 residues long. Germline loops: CDR1 SSHAT, CDR2 FNYEAQ (reference sequence). Between the trimmed V and J ends, which lost 11 bases and 1 base, there was a span of 11 bases. DNA of the CDR3: TGTGCCGCCGTGACACAGAACACCGGGGAGCTGTTTTTT. Translation: CAAVTQNTGELFF.

This clonotype was detected a few times. The rearrangement uses TRBV5-1 and TRBJ2-3; 10 nucleotides agree with TRBD2. The CDR3 consists of 16 residues. V was clipped by 4 bases and J by 1 base; unmatched bases: 6. Germline loops: CDR1 SGHRS, CDR2 YFSETQ. DNA for the CDR3: TGCGCCAGCAGCCCCGGGACTAGCGCCGGCACAGATACGCAGTATTTT. This encodes CASSPGTSAGTDTQYF.

The rearrangement joins TRBV7-3 to TRBJ2-1; no firm D call. The CDR3 runs 13 residues. Trimming stripped 1 base from V and 8 bases from J, with 9 bases between. From germline, CDR1 is SGHTA and CDR2 FQGTGA. The CDR3 DNA is TGTGCCAGCAGCTTAAATCTTAGGGATGAGCAGTTCTTC. Protein sequence: CASSLNLRDEQFF.

V is TRBV11-3 and J is TRBJ2-7; possible D gene TRBD2, 5 bases. The CDR3 extends over 14 amino acids. Germline V gives CDR1 SGHNT, CDR2 YENEEA. V was trimmed by 3 bases and J by 7 bases, leaving 16 bases between them. The CDR3, as DNA: TGTGCCAGCAGCTTTCGCACCGGGATCGCGGAGCAGTACTTC. As protein: CASSFRTGIAEQYF.

V is TRBV12-3 or TRBV12-4 and J is TRBJ2-1, with D hard to call. This CDR3 is 13 amino acids long. Trimming cost V 3 bases and J 9 bases, with 12 bases left between them. CDR3 residues: CASSLGRRSEQFF. DNA for the CDR3: TGTGCCAGCAGTTTGGGCCGCCGTAGTGAGCAGTTCTTC.

The V and J genes are TRBV7-9 and TRBJ2-7; 8 bases agree with TRBD2. Trimming removed 7 bases from V and 2 bases from J; junction bases left unmatched: 7. This CDR3 is 14 amino acids long. Germline CDR1 and CDR2: SEHNR and FQNEAQ (reference sequence). This CDR3 reads CASTSSGSPYEQYF. CDR3 bases: TGTGCCAGCACCTCGAGCGGGAGTCCCTACGAGCAGTACTTC.

The chain links TRBV6-5 to TRBJ1-4; D may be TRBD1 (5 bases). Between the trimmed V and J ends, which lost 8 bases and 8 bases, there was a span of 18 bases. Per germline, CDR1 MNHEY and CDR2 SVGAGI. The CDR3 covers 14 residues. CDR3 nucleotide sequence: TGTGCCAGCGCTGGGGAAGGGGTACGCGAAAAACTGTTTTTT. It translates to CASAGEGVREKLFF.

The V gene is TRBV7-8, the J gene TRBJ2-2, with D perhaps TRBD2 (6 bases). Germline V CDR1 and CDR2: SGHVS, FQNEAQ. This CDR3 has 16 amino acids. Trimming pared 5 bases from V and 5 bases from J, leaving 18 bases between. CDR3 coding DNA: TGTGCCAGCAGCCCGCGGGGCGGGGTATCGACCGGGGAGCTGTTTTTT. Protein: CASSPRGGVSTGELFF. Looking up the rest from reference TRBV7-8 and TRBJ2-2 gives the full variable domain: GAGVSQSPRYKVAKRGQDVALRCDPISGHVSLFWYQQALGQGPEFLTYFQNEAQLDKSGLPSDRFFAERPEGSVSTLKIQRTQQEDSAVYLCASSPRGGVSTGELFFGEGSRLTVL.

This clonotype was picked up a small number of times. The chain has TRBV7-9 and TRBJ2-7; 14 bases are a match to TRBD2. V was pared by 4 bases and J by 5 bases, with 7 bases of the junction left unmatched. The length of the CDR3 is 16 residues. The V gene's germline CDR1 is SEHNR and CDR2 FQNEAQ (reference sequence). The CDR3 sequence: CASSWGLAGVGDEQYF. CDR3 nucleotide sequence: TGTGCCAGCAGCTGGGGACTAGCGGGAGTCGGCGACGAGCAGTACTTC.

The chain employs TRBV6-6 and TRBJ2-1; D not certain. Trimming shortened V by 0 bases and J by 6 bases, and 15 bases separated the two germline ends. Per the germline V gene, CDR1 is MNHNY and CDR2 is SVGAGI (reference sequence). The CDR3 consists of 16 residues. The CDR3 coding sequence is TGTGCCAGCAGTTACTCGGCAGAGCCAGCTTCCAATGAGCAGTTCTTC. Translation gives CASSYSAEPASNEQFF.

The chain combines TRBV10-3 with TRBJ1-1, with 9 positions matching TRBD1. CDR3 size: 16 residues. Germline CDR1 is ENHRY and CDR2 is SYGVKD. V dropped 6 bases and J dropped 7; count of bases not matched to a gene: 15. The CDR3 nucleotides are TGTGCCATCAGAGCCGGGACAGGGAATGGAAAGGGTGAAGCTTTCTTT. This encodes CAIRAGTGNGKGEAFF.

The gene calls are TRBV7-9 and TRBJ1-1, with D tentatively TRBD1 (6 bases). From germline, CDR1 is SEHNR and CDR2 FQNEAQ (reference sequence). Trimming removed 5 bases at V and 5 bases at J, with 12 bases between. CDR3 size: 13 residues. The CDR3 reads CASSDQGRTEAFF. In nucleotides, the CDR3 is TGTGCCAGCAGCGACCAGGGGCGGACTGAAGCTTTCTTT.

The sample holds a few counts of this clonotype. The chain joins TRBV5-5 to TRBJ2-7; D is ambiguous. The V end was cut by 4 bases, the J end by 6 bases, with 8 bases between. The CDR3 loop spans 11 amino acids. Germline V lookup: CDR1 SGHKS, CDR2 YYEKEE (reference sequence). CDR3 bases: TGTGCCAGCAGCCCCCTATCCGAGCAGTACTTC. It yields the protein CASSPLSEQYF.

This clonotype was recorded a few times. The J gene is TRBJ2-1, the V gene TRBV7-2, with D possibly being TRBD2 (6 bases). V was cut by 5 bases and J by 8 bases, with 28 bases left in between. The CDR3 consists of 18 residues. Germline lookup yields CDR1 SGHTA and CDR2 FQGNSA. The CDR3 region is CASSPAGGWTKGGYEQFF. The CDR3 nucleotides read TGTGCCAGCAGCCCCGCTGGTGGGTGGACGAAGGGAGGTTATGAGCAGTTCTTC.